Each of the 8 T cell receptor beta chains below was sequenced from the same sample in a study of T cell repertoires and leukemia-associated antigens. TCRdb re-analysed the 5' RACE reads in MiXCR, keeping a single row per CDR3 protein. The sample yields 12,000 to 15,000 distinct CDR3 sequences, 39% seen once. These receptors have no known antigen. The specimen was CD3+ T cells sorted from blood and cultured. These receptors all stem from a female donor in good health.

The chain uses TRBV5-1 and TRBJ2-3, with 7 bases matching TRBD2. CDR3 length: 13 amino acids. Germline assignment: CDR1 SGHRS and CDR2 YFSETQ. V lost 2 bases, J lost 7 bases, and 4 bases stayed unmatched. The CDR3 DNA is TGCGCCAGCAGCTTCCCGGGGGGAAATACGCAGTATTTT. Protein sequence: CASSFPGGNTQYF.

This chain joins TRBV12-3 or TRBV12-4 and TRBJ2-1, with 9 bases lining up with TRBD2. This CDR3 comprises 15 residues. V lost 5 bases and J lost 6; bases outside the gene matches: 8. The CDR3 DNA sequence: TGTGCCAGCAGTCGGGCTAGCGGGGTGCCCAATGAGCAGTTCTTC. This encodes CASSRASGVPNEQFF.

The V call is TRBV5-1, the J call TRBJ2-5, with D possibly TRBD1 on 5 matching bases. V lost 0 bases and J lost 4, with 16 bases in between. The CDR3 sequence is 16 residues long. The germline V gene encodes CDR1 SGHRS and CDR2 YFSETQ. CDR3 residues: CASSLDVQLGLETQYF. CDR3 nucleotides: TGCGCCAGCAGCTTGGACGTCCAATTGGGGCTAGAGACCCAGTACTTC.

With regard to this clonotype: Likely a read error: the CDR3 ends without its conserved phenylalanine or tryptophan. CDR3 DNA sequence: TGTGCCAGCTCACTGGGACAGAACACCGAGGAGCTGTTTTCT. Translated: CASSLGQNTEELFS. V usage is TRBV18 and J usage is TRBJ2-2; TRBD1 agrees at 7 bases. The CDR3 loop spans 14 amino acids. CDR1 and CDR2 from the germline V gene are KGHSH and LQKENI.

The chain links TRBV20-1 to TRBJ2-1; D is perhaps TRBD2 (5 bases). Germline CDR1 is DFQATT and CDR2 is SNEGSKA (reference sequence). V lost 5 bases and J 6 bases, leaving 14 bases between the germline ends. The CDR3 is 13 amino acids. The DNA for the CDR3 is TGCAGTGCTTTATCGACTAACCCCAATGAGCAGTTCTTC. It encodes CSALSTNPNEQFF.

The rearrangement joins TRBV20-1 to TRBJ2-1; D not certain. The CDR3 contains 14 residues. Germline values: CDR1 DFQATT, CDR2 SNEGSKA (reference sequence). Trimming took 4 bases from V and 8 from J, leaving 18 bases between them. CDR3 in DNA: TGCAGTGCTACCGGGCCTCTCGATGCGGATGAGCAGTTCTTC. This sequence encodes CSATGPLDADEQFF.

As to this clonotype: The junction differs from germline at one of its ends, possibly a read error. The chain recombines TRBV24-1 with TRBJ2-7; 7 positions match TRBD2. CDR3 length: 14 residues. The germline V gene encodes CDR1 KGHDR and CDR2 SFDVKD. CDR3: CAASDPAGTGEQYF. The DNA for the CDR3 is TGTGCCGCCAGTGACCCAGCGGGGACGGGCGAGCAGTACTTC.

In its sample, this clonotype was seen many times. Since a much larger clone is just one base distant, this may be a read error. This chain connects TRBV18 to TRBJ1-2; 7 bases are shared with TRBD1. The CDR3 runs to 14 residues. CDR1 is KGHSH, CDR2 LQKENI, per germline. DNA of the CDR3: TGTGCCGGCTCACCAACAGGGGATGGCTATGGCTACACCTTC. Its translation: CAGSPTGDGYGYTF.